This T cell receptor (beta chain) comes out of a study of shared clonotypes between healthy human individuals. Turning to the study itself: Three plates each covered CD4 naive and memory; CD8 naive two, CD8 memory one. Overall study results and limits: In general, naive subsets displayed greater estimated richness than memory subsets did.

This clone was detected only a few times. Its target is unknown. The germline V gene encodes CDR1 LNHDA and CDR2 SQIVND (reference sequence). Trimming took off 1 base at V and 0 bases at J, with 13 bases between the two ends. CDR3 size: 16 residues. Genomic DNA per cell subset filled all wells of several immunoSEQ plates. Original data processing: As immunoSEQ supplied junction-only sequences (without quality scores), filtering differed. The protocol was immunoSEQ multiplex PCR, while the TCRdb copy is restricted to in-frame clones and leaves out a portion. The DNA gave D and trimming, while V, J and clone size come from that table. Among approximately 2.4 million clones listed, approximately 96% were seen once.

Sequencing input: naive CD4+ T cells sorted from blood. Subset given: CD45RA+ positively selected. The V call is TRBV19, the J call TRBJ2-7; a weak D match, TRBD1 (5 bases). The clonotype originates from a man between 18 and 29 years old in good health. The CDR3 nucleotides are TGTGCCAGTAGTATAGGCCCCCAGGGCCCCTCCTACGAGCAGTACTTC. This translates into CASSIGPQGPSYEQYF.